One sample yielded the 16 T cell receptor beta chains listed below, sequenced in a study of T cells after posttransplantation cyclophosphamide. The method was immunoSEQ multiplex PCR; TCRdb's version includes in-frame clones alone and lacks a portion of them. This table has 20,000 to 25,000 clones, approximately 70% appearing once. Sequencing input: memory CD4+ T cells sorted from PBMCs. Receptor source: a woman in her sixties in good health, CMV-negative, and a related stem cell transplant donor.

The rearrangement joins TRBV19 to TRBJ1-2; TRBD1 aligns across 8 bases. The CDR3 has 13 amino acids. CDR1 LNHDA and CDR2 SQIVND come from the germline V gene (reference sequence). Trimming at V came to 7 bases and at J to 8 bases, leaving 9 bases not matched to a gene. The CDR3: CASTMDRAGGYTF. DNA of the CDR3: TGTGCCAGTACGATGGACAGGGCTGGAGGCTACACCTTC.

The CDR3, as DNA: TGTGCCAGCTCCCAACTACAGGGGTACCAAGAGACCCAGTACTTC. Translated: CASSQLQGYQETQYF. The J gene is TRBJ2-5, the V gene TRBV18; 7 nucleotides align to TRBD1. J was trimmed by 0 bases and V by 6 bases; bases with no gene match: 7. This CDR3 contains 15 residues. CDR1 and CDR2 (germline): KGHSH, LQKENI.

This clone was recorded only once. V and J are TRBV5-8 and TRBJ2-5; D call uncertain. V lost 4 bases to trimming and J lost 10 bases, with 20 bases between them. The V gene's germline CDR1 is SGHTS and CDR2 YDEGEE. CDR3 length equals 14 residues. The CDR3 coding sequence is TGTGCCAGCAGCCCCGAACCCCGTTCACGAGACCAGTACTTC. This encodes CASSPEPRSRDQYF.

The chain links TRBV5-1 to TRBJ1-1; TRBD1 matches 7 bases. CDR3 length: 14 residues. The V gene's germline CDR1 is SGHRS and CDR2 YFSETQ. The ends lost 4 bases at V and 1 base at J; junction bases unmatched: 4. The CDR3 reads CASSGTVENTEAFF. The CDR3 DNA follows: TGCGCCAGCAGCGGGACAGTAGAGAACACTGAAGCTTTCTTT.

This chain joins TRBV5-5 and TRBJ2-3, with D perhaps TRBD2 (5 bases). The length of the CDR3 is 14 residues. With 2 bases removed from V and 5 bases from J, the gap between germline ends came to 12 bases. Germline V gives CDR1 SGHKS, CDR2 YYEKEE (reference sequence). CDR3 residues: CASSLGSAGDTQYF. The CDR3 DNA sequence: TGTGCCAGCAGCTTAGGGTCCGCGGGAGATACGCAGTATTTT.

The chain combines TRBV28 with TRBJ2-5; D remains unclear. The CDR3 totals 12 residues. V was shortened by 4 bases and J by 7 bases, with 10 bases between the two germline ends. CDR1 and CDR2 from the germline V gene are MDHEN and SYDVKM. CDR3 amino acids: CASSSGSGTQYF. The CDR3 nucleotides read TGTGCCAGCAGTTCTGGGTCGGGGACCCAGTACTTC. Using reference TRBV28 and TRBJ2-5 for the parts outside the CDR3, the full variable domain is DVKVTQSSRYLVKRTGEKVFLECVQDMDHENMFWYRQDPGLGLRLIYFSYDVKMKEKGDIPEGYSVSREKKERFSLILESASTNQTSMYLCASSSGSGTQYFGPGTRLLVL.

The chain couples TRBV4-1 to TRBJ2-3, with 8 bases matching TRBD2. V lost 1 base to trimming and J lost 4 bases; unmatched junction nucleotides: 16. The germline V gene encodes CDR1 MGHRA and CDR2 YSYEKL. This CDR3 has 19 amino acids. Here the CDR3 reads CASSQAYLRVQRGPDTQYF. Written as DNA, the CDR3 is TGCGCCAGCAGCCAAGCCTACCTCCGAGTCCAGCGGGGGCCAGATACGCAGTATTTT.

This sequence joins TRBV6-1 and TRBJ1-1; no firm D call. Germline lookup yields CDR1 MNHNS and CDR2 SASEGT. The CDR3 contains 15 residues. Here the CDR3 reads CASSIGQGLHTEAFF. CDR3 in DNA: TGTGCTTCCAGCATAGGGCAAGGACTACACACTGAAGCTTTCTTT.

The rearrangement links TRBV19 to TRBJ2-2, with 7 bases that match TRBD1. The CDR3 has 15 amino acids. Germline V CDR1 and CDR2: LNHDA, SQIVND (reference sequence). Germline trimming cut 6 bases from V and 0 bases from J; bases unmatched to any gene: 4. CDR3 sequence reads: CASRPTGTNTGELFF. The CDR3 nucleotides read TGTGCCAGTAGGCCGACAGGGACGAACACCGGGGAGCTGTTTTTT.

The rearrangement joins TRBV5-1 to TRBJ2-3; D is possibly TRBD2 (5 bases). CDR3 length equals 17 residues. Germline V gives CDR1 SGHRS, CDR2 YFSETQ. Trimming removed 0 bases at V and 4 bases at J, with 18 bases between. DNA of the CDR3: TGCGCCAGCAGCTTGGCCATGGTTGGCGCGGGTGCAGATACGCAGTATTTT. This sequence encodes CASSLAMVGAGADTQYF. Full variable domain (rest looked up from reference TRBV5-1 and TRBJ2-3): KAGVTQTPRYLIKTRGQQVTLSCSPISGHRSVSWYQQTPGQGLQFLFEYFSETQRNKGNFPGRFSGRQFSNSRSEMNVSTLELGDSALYLCASSLAMVGAGADTQYFGPGTRLTVL.

This clone was recorded only once. The genes are TRBV5-5 and TRBJ2-3; TRBD2 might be the D (5 bases). Trimming left V 3 bases short and J 10 bases short, with 9 bases between. The CDR3 consists of 11 residues. The germline gives CDR1 SGHKS, CDR2 YYEKEE (reference sequence). The chain's CDR3 is CASSSLVAQYF. CDR3 coding DNA: TGTGCCAGCAGCTCACTAGTCGCGCAGTATTTT. The full variable domain, with the rest looked up from reference TRBV5-5 and TRBJ2-3, is DAGVTQSPTHLIKTRGQQVTLRCSPISGHKSVSWYQQVLGQGPQFIFQYYEKEERGRGNFPDRFSARQFPNYSSELNVNALLLGDSALYLCASSSLVAQYFGPGTRLTVL.

The V call is TRBV5-1, the J call TRBJ1-4; 7 nucleotides agree with TRBD1. This CDR3 is built from 18 residues. Per the germline V gene, CDR1 is SGHRS and CDR2 is YFSETQ. Trimming removed 3 bases from V and 8 bases from J; junction bases left unmatched: 19. CDR3 residues: CASSSGETLRGAGEKLFF. The CDR3 coding sequence is TGCGCCAGCAGCTCCGGAGAAACGCTCAGGGGGGCCGGGGAAAAACTGTTTTTT. The whole variable domain, filled in from reference TRBV5-1 and TRBJ1-4, reads KAGVTQTPRYLIKTRGQQVTLSCSPISGHRSVSWYQQTPGQGLQFLFEYFSETQRNKGNFPGRFSGRQFSNSRSEMNVSTLELGDSALYLCASSSGETLRGAGEKLFFGSGTQLSVL.

V is TRBV2 and J is TRBJ2-7; 9 bases map to TRBD1. The V gene end was trimmed by 6 bases and the J gene end by 3 bases; junction bases not matched to a gene: 6. Germline assignment: CDR1 SNHLY and CDR2 FYNNEI. The CDR3 is 14 residues long. The CDR3 DNA sequence: TGTGCCAGCAGAGCTGCGACAGGGGGCTACGAGCAGTACTTC. Its protein is CASRAATGGYEQYF.

This clone came up a few times. This chain connects TRBV28 to TRBJ1-1, with a weak D call TRBD1 (6 bases). CDR1 is MDHEN, CDR2 SYDVKM, per germline. V lost 1 base and J lost 6, with 21 bases in between. The CDR3 extends over 17 amino acids. The CDR3 spells CASSLLGTRPSYAEAFF. DNA of the CDR3: TGTGCCAGCAGTTTATTGGGGACACGGCCCTCGTACGCTGAAGCTTTCTTT.

This chain links TRBV6-5 with TRBJ1-1; D perhaps matches TRBD1 (5 bases). This CDR3 comprises 13 residues. Germline assignment: CDR1 MNHEY and CDR2 SVGAGI. Trimming removed 2 bases at V and 11 bases at J, with 15 bases between. Written as DNA, the CDR3 is TGTGCCAGCAGTTACCGGGCGGGGGGATGGGCTTTCTTT. Encoded protein: CASSYRAGGWAFF.

In this sample, this clone turned up a few times. J is TRBJ1-6 and V is TRBV10-3, with 7 bases matching TRBD1. Germline-derived CDR1 and CDR2 are ENHRY and SYGVKD. J gave up 7 bases and V 4 bases, and 4 bases lay outside the gene matches. The CDR3 has 14 residues. The CDR3 spells CAISAGTDNSPLHF. CDR3 DNA: TGTGCCATCAGTGCCGGGACAGACAATTCACCCCTCCACTTT.